This T cell receptor (beta chain) was captured by sequencing in a study of long-term antiretroviral therapy in people with HIV (dated by TCRdb to 2022 to 2024). At the level of the whole study: Collection of the earliest samples took place about a decade ahead of the 2015 WHO recommendation for immediate ART, at a time when ART was typically delayed until CD4 counts fell. About 35% of the 30 participants with HIV were female. A total of roughly 200 cryopreserved PBMC samples came from 25 to 35 adults with confirmed HIV infection and were collected serially over a mean of approximately six years (range 1-12). A retrospective serial study tested whether changes in peripheral blood TRB repertoire composition and diversity were associated with ART initiation and durable HIV suppression. Test extractions of a monoclonal T-cell line alongside a few dozen polyclonal samples showed no cross-contamination during QIAcube processing. Summary of the overall study and its limitations: HIV repertoires had narrower CDR3 length ranges than controls, and the network structure suggested an antigen-experienced repertoire that shifted only slightly toward naive after ART. At every time point, the repertoire was dominated by expanded TRB clones first identified before ART initiation, although this dominance fluctuated and, in many PLHIV, declined after ART. Starting ART was linked to a significant rise in TRB diversity, yet even with long-term ART the diversity remained significantly lower than in transplant donor controls. Limited PBMC availability meant only the TCR beta chain was sequenced, without alpha chain pairing. No data were available on ART adherence, viral resistance or therapy changes, limiting inferences about post-ART repertoire changes. The samples span the years 2004 to 2017, and the ART regimens used may be less effective than current regimens. Unsorted PBMC were profiled instead of sorted CD4+ and CD8+ T cells because pre-ART samples had limited cell numbers.

Inclusion was restricted to participants for whom at least one PBMC sample before ART initiation and at least two post-ART samples were available. All participants with HIV were treated in the United States of America. Before DNA extraction, cryopreserved samples of about 0.95-11 million PBMC were thawed and washed. At the time of the earliest PBMC sample for each participant with HIV, ages ranged from roughly 20 to 54 years. Each participant contributed PBMC samples from 1-4 timepoints before ART initiation and 2-8 timepoints after ART initiation, with a median of 7 samples. Serial HIV viral load, CD4+ T-cell count, ART history and demographic data were obtained for every participant. Using a Qiagen kit on a QIAcube, genomic DNA was extracted from unsorted PBMC, with samples processed in batches of 12. The immunoSEQ hsTCRB v3.0 assay was used at survey level resolution to sequence the TRB variable region. A depth of roughly 35,000-55,000 T-cell genomes per sample was targeted for TRB sequencing. Pooled TRB libraries were sequenced on an Illumina MiSeq with a v3 150-cycle kit. The paper's processing steps were these. Repertoire analysis was performed in R inside a reproducible Nextflow workflow that covered QC, data transformation and analysis. Custom analyses were implemented in LymphoSeq2, an R package for AIRR-Seq data exploration. A few samples that produced fewer than 5000 total TRB sequences were removed, so about 200 HIV repertoires were analyzed. Among the 170 to 200 retained HIV repertoires, approximately 59 were collected before ART initiation and 129 after ART initiation. Repertoires were downsampled to 5000 TRB nucleotide sequences, and summary statistics were averaged over 100 downsampling iterations. The analysis kept only TRB sequences whose CDR3 regions were at least seven amino acids long. Diversity was measured with a Shannon entropy-derived clonality score and the Gini coefficient. Repertoire networks linked the top 5000 CDR3 amino acid sequences whenever two sequences differed by an edit distance of one. Antigen specificity groups and MHC restriction were predicted for TRB CDR3 amino acid sequences with GLIPH2. To flag known CMV, EBV, HIV or tissue antigen associations, CDR3 amino acid sequences were matched against VDJdb and McPAS-TCR. Pre-ART, post-ART and control groups were compared with Wilcoxon signed-rank tests and Holm-Bonferroni correction. TCRdb retrieved this table from immuneACCESS and kept in-frame rearrangements only. Not all clones are present; in checked studies, unresolved V genes account for under half, and no reason is known for the remainder. The V and J calls and the clone size are those of that table, but D and trimming were determined from the DNA. A total of about 26,000 clones appear in this sample, about 88% of them only once. The ten largest clonotypes hold around 4.8% of the sample.

This clone was observed a handful of times. Its antigen target is currently unknown. The record has no base qualities; no much larger clone is one base away. Trimming at the junction amounts to 4 bases on V and 4 bases on J, and the germline ends lie 18 bases apart. The CDR3 goes from the cysteine to the phenylalanine over 15 residues. Of the read, only the CDR3 DNA is kept; its 45 bases are in frame from base 1. For CDR1 and CDR2, the germline V gene lists SGHRS and YFSETQ. In this chain, TRBV5-1 is recombined with TRBJ2-7; TRBD2 is possibly the D segment (6 matching bases). The input for sequencing was unsorted PBMCs, taken about 2.6 years after starting antiretroviral therapy. The receptor's source is a man aged 35 to 55 with HIV. In nucleotide form, the sequence is TGCGCCAGCAGCCCCGGGACTCTCATTCCGTACGAGCAGTACTTC. Translated, this is CASSPGTLIPYEQYF.